This T cell receptor (beta chain) emerged from a study of early T cells in non-severe SARS-CoV-2 infection. Study details: Sequencing of unsorted whole blood was done on bulk RNA, leaving chains unpaired.

The CDR3 contains 13 residues. J lost 3 bases, V lost 7 bases, and 3 bases had no gene match. CDR1 and CDR2 (germline): MNHEY, SVGAGI. This clonotype was recorded many times. Its antigen is still unknown. The study, taken as a whole, reports: The matching step, a VDJdb search, favored anti-spike CD8 responses and missed private and CD4 specificities.

Attachment of unique molecular identifiers to individual cDNA molecules was performed. One entry per CDR3 protein results from TCRdb running MiXCR on the 5' RACE reads. Of more than 25,000 distinct CDR3 sequences in the sample, 4.6% are singletons; the top ten hold less than 6%. The receptor was isolated from an adult who was a healthcare worker with PCR-confirmed SARS-CoV-2 infection or an uninfected control (not recorded which). This material consisted of whole blood, taken at baseline. This chain connects TRBV6-5 to TRBJ2-5; 9 bases are a match to TRBD2. CDR3 sequence (DNA): TGTGCCAGCAACTTAGCGGGAGAAGAGACCCAGTACTTC. Encoded protein: CASNLAGEETQYF.